The clone carrying this T cell receptor (beta chain) came up a few times. CDR1 and CDR2 from the germline V gene are MDHEN and SYDVKM. The CDR3 is made up of 10 amino acids. V lost 3 bases to trimming and J lost 10 bases, with 6 bases between them. TCRdb's copy holds only in-frame clones and misses some; the assay was immunoSEQ multiplex PCR. Of approximately 40,000 clones in the sample, roughly 80% were seen once. These data originate in a study of STAT5B mutations in CD4+ large granular lymphocyte leukemia. This receptor was identified in a human donor in good health. Source material: CD4+ T cells from blood buffy coats. The chain links TRBV28 to TRBJ1-1; the D is unclear. In DNA, the CDR3 is TGTGCCAGCAGTTTCCTCCCAGCTTTCTTT. This codes for CASSFLPAFF. The whole variable domain, remainder taken from reference TRBV28 and TRBJ1-1, is DVKVTQSSRYLVKRTGEKVFLECVQDMDHENMFWYRQDPGLGLRLIYFSYDVKMKEKGDIPEGYSVSREKKERFSLILESASTNQTSMYLCASSFLPAFFGQGTRLTVV.